This entry lists 20 T cell receptor beta chains sequenced from one sample in a study of cytomegalovirus exposure and HLA in healthy donors. Primers for the PCR totalled 60 Vbeta and 13 Jbeta. The protocol was immunoSEQ multiplex PCR, while the TCRdb copy is restricted to in-frame clones and leaves out a portion. The sample consists of around 120,000 clones, roughly 85% of them appearing once. The sequencing sample was made of PBMCs. Receptor source: a woman in her 40s in good health and CMV-seronegative.

DNA of the CDR3: TGTGCCAGTAGTATTGAGCCGGGAGGGCCAAGCGAGCAGTACTTC. It translates to CASSIEPGGPSEQYF. The V call is TRBV19, the J call TRBJ2-7; 8 bases are a match to TRBD2. CDR3 length: 15 residues. V was clipped by 3 bases and J by 6 bases; unmatched bases: 10. The germline V gene encodes CDR1 LNHDA and CDR2 SQIVND (reference sequence). The variable domain in full, completed from reference TRBV19 and TRBJ2-7, reads DGGITQSPKYLFRKEGQNVTLSCEQNLNHDAMYWYRQDPGQGLRLIYYSQIVNDFQKGDIAEGYSVSREKKESFPLTVTSAQKNPTAFYLCASSIEPGGPSEQYFGPGTRLTVT.

The chain couples TRBV16 to TRBJ1-6; D gene uncertain. Trimming removed 7 bases at V and 7 bases at J, with 11 bases between. The germline V gene has CDR1 KGHSY and CDR2 FQNENV. The CDR3 runs to 13 residues. CDR3 residues: CASTQLPNSPLHF. In DNA form, the CDR3 reads TGTGCCAGCACTCAACTTCCCAATTCACCCCTCCACTTT.

V and J are TRBV10-3 and TRBJ2-3, with unresolved D. Trimming shortened V by 2 bases and J by 2 bases, and 8 bases separated the two germline ends. CDR3 length equals 14 residues. Germline V gives CDR1 ENHRY, CDR2 SYGVKD. The CDR3 is CAISEGGNTDTQYF. In DNA form, the CDR3 reads TGTGCCATCAGTGAGGGCGGTAACACAGATACGCAGTATTTT.

DNA of the CDR3: TGTGCCAGCAGCTCGAGACTAGCTGTCTGGAATGAGCAGTTCTTC. Translation: CASSSRLAVWNEQFF. The chain recombines TRBV5-5 with TRBJ2-1; 7 bases match TRBD2. Trimming at V came to 3 bases and at J to 7 bases, leaving 10 bases not matched to a gene. The CDR3 covers 15 residues. The germline V gene encodes CDR1 SGHKS and CDR2 YYEKEE (reference sequence). The full variable domain, completed using reference TRBV5-5 and TRBJ2-1, is DAGVTQSPTHLIKTRGQQVTLRCSPISGHKSVSWYQQVLGQGPQFIFQYYEKEERGRGNFPDRFSARQFPNYSSELNVNALLLGDSALYLCASSSRLAVWNEQFFGPGTRLTVL.

The chain employs TRBV6-5 and TRBJ2-4; 11 bases map to TRBD2. The germline gives CDR1 MNHEY, CDR2 SVGAGI. J lost 8 bases, V lost 5 bases, and 5 bases had no gene match. This CDR3 region has 14 residues. The chain's CDR3 is CASSTSGSIYIQYF. The CDR3 nucleotides are TGTGCCAGCAGTACTAGCGGGAGTATATACATTCAGTACTTC.

This rearrangement joins TRBV7-2 to TRBJ2-2; D not certain. CDR1 is SGHTA and CDR2 is FQGNSA in the germline V gene. This CDR3 region has 14 residues. The V gene lost 1 base and the J gene lost 3 bases, with 6 bases spanning the gap. In DNA form, the CDR3 reads TGTGCCAGCAGCTTAGTAGATCACACCGGGGAGCTGTTTTTT. Its protein is CASSLVDHTGELFF. Combining the CDR3 with reference TRBV7-2 and TRBJ2-2 gives the whole variable domain GAGVSQSPSNKVTEKGKDVELRCDPISGHTALYWYRQSLGQGLEFLIYFQGNSAPDKSGLPSDRFSAERTGGSVSTLTIQRTQQEDSAVYLCASSLVDHTGELFFGEGSRLTVL.

This sequence joins TRBV4-2 and TRBJ2-3, with D perhaps matching TRBD1 (6 bases). The CDR3 contains 16 residues. Trimming cost V 1 base and J 3 bases, with 14 bases left between them. From germline, CDR1 is LGHNA and CDR2 YNFKEQ. The CDR3 DNA reads TGTGCCAGCAGCCAAGTACGACAGGAGATAACAGATACGCAGTATTTT. It encodes CASSQVRQEITDTQYF.

The V call is TRBV6-1, the J call TRBJ1-5; D is uncertain. Trimming removed 0 bases from V and 7 bases from J, with 13 bases in between. The germline gives CDR1 MNHNS, CDR2 SASEGT. The CDR3 has 15 amino acids. CDR3 region: CASSEAPSEGQPQHF. The CDR3 DNA reads as TGTGCCAGCAGTGAAGCCCCTTCCGAGGGACAGCCCCAGCATTTT.

J is TRBJ1-4 and V is TRBV11-2; D call uncertain. CDR1 and CDR2 from the germline V gene are SGHAT and FQNNGV. This CDR3 contains 13 residues. V was cut by 3 bases and J by 3 bases, with 5 bases left in between. CDR3 sequence (DNA): TGTGCCAGCAGCTTCGGGGCTAATGAAAAACTGTTTTTT. This translates into CASSFGANEKLFF.

The chain employs TRBV7-9 and TRBJ1-6; D is possibly TRBD1 (6 bases). The CDR3 is 18 amino acids. V lost 3 bases and J lost 7, with 22 bases in between. Germline CDR1 and CDR2: SEHNR and FQNEAQ (reference sequence). This CDR3 is CASSFIAGEGEGNSPLHF. CDR3 nucleotide sequence: TGTGCCAGCAGCTTTATCGCAGGGGAAGGAGAAGGGAATTCACCCCTCCACTTT.

V is TRBV28 and J is TRBJ1-4, with a tentative D call TRBD1 (5 bases). Germline-derived CDR1 and CDR2 are MDHEN and SYDVKM. The CDR3 length is 15 residues. Trimming left V 5 bases short and J 0 bases short, with 10 bases between. The CDR3 loop is CASSPEQATNEKLFF. CDR3 coding DNA: TGTGCCAGCAGTCCCGAACAGGCAACTAATGAAAAACTGTTTTTT. The whole variable domain, filled in from reference TRBV28 and TRBJ1-4, reads DVKVTQSSRYLVKRTGEKVFLECVQDMDHENMFWYRQDPGLGLRLIYFSYDVKMKEKGDIPEGYSVSREKKERFSLILESASTNQTSMYLCASSPEQATNEKLFFGSGTQLSVL.

This clone was seen more than once but under ten times. V is TRBV11-2 and J is TRBJ1-1; no clear D gene. This CDR3 comprises 15 residues. Trimming took 0 bases from V and 0 from J, leaving 8 bases between them. CDR1 is SGHAT and CDR2 is FQNNGV in the germline V gene. The CDR3 sequence is CASSLDIVLNTEAFF. The CDR3 bases are TGTGCCAGCAGCTTAGATATAGTTTTGAACACTGAAGCTTTCTTT.

This rearrangement joins TRBV28 to TRBJ1-1; tentatively, D is TRBD1 (5 bases). V was pared by 2 bases and J by 2 bases, with 15 bases between. The CDR3 has 16 residues. Germline CDR1 and CDR2: MDHEN and SYDVKM. CDR3 sequence: CASSLPGGEINTEAFF. The CDR3 DNA reads as TGTGCCAGCAGTTTACCGGGGGGAGAAATCAACACTGAAGCTTTCTTT.

The rearrangement links TRBV4-1 to TRBJ2-7; D is perhaps TRBD1 (6 bases). Germline V gene data show CDR1 as MGHRA and CDR2 as YSYEKL. V was cut by 4 bases and J by 0 bases, with 13 bases left in between. This CDR3 has 15 amino acids. CDR3 DNA: TGCGCCAGCAGCCGACGGACAGAGACCTCCTACGAGCAGTACTTC. It encodes CASSRRTETSYEQYF.

V and J are TRBV4-2 and TRBJ1-2; TRBD1 is a possible D gene (5 bases). The CDR3 covers 15 residues. CDR1 is LGHNA, CDR2 YNFKEQ, per germline. V was cut by 0 bases and J by 9 bases, with 17 bases left in between. Here the CDR3 reads CASSQEKDGQPCYTF. DNA for the CDR3: TGTGCCAGCAGCCAAGAGAAGGACGGACAACCTTGCTACACCTTC.

This clone was counted only a few times. The chain uses TRBV9 and TRBJ2-1, with 13 bases identical to TRBD2. The length of the CDR3 is 16 residues. After removal of 4 bases from V and 6 bases from J, the junction contained 7 bases not matched to a gene. In germline, CDR1 is SGDLS, CDR2 YYNGEE. CDR3 nucleotide sequence: TGTGCCAGCAGCCCACGGACTAGCGGGGGTTCCAATGAGCAGTTCTTC. Protein sequence: CASSPRTSGGSNEQFF.

This chain connects TRBV2 to TRBJ2-3, with 13 bases matching TRBD2. The J segment lost 6 bases and the V segment lost 7 bases, leaving 10 bases of the junction unmatched. Germline loops: CDR1 SNHLY, CDR2 FYNNEI. CDR3 length: 16 residues. CDR3 in amino acids: CASILELAGGRDTQYF. The CDR3 DNA follows: TGTGCCAGCATCCTCGAACTAGCGGGAGGGCGGGATACGCAGTATTTT.

This clone was picked up one time. This chain links TRBV30 with TRBJ1-4, with D unclear. The CDR3 totals 14 residues. Per germline, CDR1 GTSNPN and CDR2 SVGIG (reference sequence). V shed 0 bases and J shed 5 bases, with 10 bases lying between them. The CDR3: CAWSVVRKNEKLFF. CDR3 bases: TGTGCCTGGAGTGTCGTCAGGAAGAATGAAAAACTGTTTTTT.

The chain has TRBV29-1 and TRBJ2-5; D might be TRBD2 (5 bases). V shed 3 bases and J shed 7 bases, with 12 bases lying between them. In germline, CDR1 is SQVTM, CDR2 ANQGSEA. CDR3 length: 12 residues. In nucleotides, the CDR3 is TGCAGCGTTGATCGGGGAGAGGCGACCCAGTACTTC. Protein sequence: CSVDRGEATQYF.

V is TRBV11-2 and J is TRBJ2-2; 8 nucleotides match TRBD2. The CDR3 is made up of 16 amino acids. The J segment lost 6 bases and the V segment lost 2 bases, leaving 8 bases of the junction unmatched. Germline values: CDR1 SGHAT, CDR2 FQNNGV. The CDR3 region is CASSLIRTGGAGELFF. The CDR3 DNA is TGTGCCAGCAGCTTAATCCGGACCGGGGGGGCCGGGGAGCTGTTTTTT. The variable domain in full, completed from reference TRBV11-2 and TRBJ2-2, reads EAGVAQSPRYKIIEKRQSVAFWCNPISGHATLYWYQQILGQGPKLLIQFQNNGVVDDSQLPKDRFSAERLKGVDSTLKIQPAKLEDSAVYLCASSLIRTGGAGELFFGEGSRLTVL.